What follows are 14 T cell receptor beta chains derived from one specimen sequenced in a study of cytomegalovirus exposure and HLA in healthy donors. Clones were read by immunoSEQ multiplex PCR, and TCRdb kept only the in-frame ones, dropping some. The table records 120,000 or so clones, around nine tenths of them present only once. Sequencing input: PBMCs. The receptors stem from a man younger than 30 in good health and CMV-seropositive.

In DNA form, the CDR3 reads TGCGCCAGCAGCCATCTCCTAGCCGACTACTACGAGCAGTACTTC. It yields the protein CASSHLLADYYEQYF. V usage is TRBV4-1 and J usage is TRBJ2-7, with TRBD2 as a possible D gene (5 bases). Between the trimmed V and J ends, which lost 3 bases and 3 bases, there was a span of 15 bases. Germline CDR1 MGHRA, CDR2 YSYEKL. This CDR3 is built from 15 residues.

This clone has only one observation. V usage is TRBV5-6 and J usage is TRBJ2-5; 7 positions match TRBD2. CDR3 length: 14 amino acids. Looked up from germline, CDR1 is SGHDT and CDR2 is YYEEEE. Trimming at V came to 2 bases and at J to 3 bases, leaving 4 bases not matched to a gene. The DNA of the CDR3 is TGTGCCAGCAGCTTTATCGCGGGAGAAGAGACCCAGTACTTC. It yields the protein CASSFIAGEETQYF.

This chain uses TRBV5-1 with TRBJ1-6, with 8 bases matching TRBD1. CDR1 is SGHRS, CDR2 YFSETQ, per germline. The CDR3 contains 22 residues. Trimming at V came to 3 bases and at J to 0 bases, leaving 20 bases not matched to a gene. CDR3 coding DNA: TGCGCCAGCAGCTCATCGATGAGAGGCCTGACAGGGGCCAGCTCCTATAATTCACCCCTCCACTTT. It specifies CASSSSMRGLTGASSYNSPLHF.

The rearrangement uses TRBV7-2 and TRBJ1-5, with D unresolved. The CDR3 consists of 15 residues. The ends were cut back, 0 bases at V and 5 bases at J, with 11 bases in the middle. Germline V gene lookup returns CDR1 SGHTA and CDR2 FQGNSA. Here the CDR3 DNA reads TGTGCCAGCAGCTTAGCGAGGGCTTTCCATCAGCCCCAGCATTTT. Its translation: CASSLARAFHQPQHF.

This clone appeared a few times. This chain uses TRBV5-6 with TRBJ1-4, with 8 nucleotides matching TRBD1. This CDR3 is built from 15 residues. The V segment lost 3 bases and the J segment 4 bases; nucleotides outside the gene matches: 5. The germline V gene encodes CDR1 SGHDT and CDR2 YYEEEE. The CDR3 region is CASSSQGAGNEKLFF. The CDR3 bases are TGTGCCAGCAGCTCGCAGGGGGCAGGTAATGAAAAACTGTTTTTT.

The chain links TRBV2 to TRBJ2-7; 13 nucleotides align to TRBD2. The V segment lost 3 bases and the J segment 3 bases; nucleotides outside the gene matches: 2. This CDR3 region has 15 residues. CDR1 is SNHLY, CDR2 FYNNEI, per germline. The CDR3 DNA reads as TGTGCCAGCAGTGAGGGACTAGCGGGGCTCTACGAGCAGTACTTC. It yields the protein CASSEGLAGLYEQYF.

Only one count was recorded for this clone. The chain uses TRBV19 and TRBJ2-1; D gene unclear. This CDR3 is 14 amino acids long. Germline CDR1 LNHDA, CDR2 SQIVND (reference sequence). V dropped 1 base and J dropped 5 bases, with 9 bases sitting between them. CDR3 coding DNA: TGTGCCAGTAGTATAGGGCAGTACAACAATGAGCAGTTCTTC. Translation gives CASSIGQYNNEQFF.

The V and J genes are TRBV11-1 and TRBJ1-6; D is possibly TRBD1 (6 bases). Germline CDR1 is SGHAT and CDR2 is FQDESV (reference sequence). The CDR3 consists of 14 residues. Trimming removed 3 bases at V and 8 bases at J, with 11 bases between. The CDR3 loop is CASSLKDRDSPLHF. Here the CDR3 DNA reads TGTGCCAGCAGCTTGAAGGACAGAGATTCACCCCTCCACTTT.

This clone has a handful of counts. The chain combines TRBV7-2 with TRBJ2-3; D might be TRBD1 (6 bases). The CDR3 is 15 amino acids. The germline V gene has CDR1 SGHTA and CDR2 FQGNSA. Trimming took off 2 bases at V and 2 bases at J, with 11 bases between the two ends. This CDR3 is CASSLMGATTDTQYF. CDR3 bases: TGTGCCAGCAGCTTAATGGGGGCCACCACAGATACGCAGTATTTT. The full variable domain, its missing parts supplied by reference TRBV7-2 and TRBJ2-3, is GAGVSQSPSNKVTEKGKDVELRCDPISGHTALYWYRQSLGQGLEFLIYFQGNSAPDKSGLPSDRFSAERTGGSVSTLTIQRTQQEDSAVYLCASSLMGATTDTQYFGPGTRLTVL.

The rearrangement links TRBV28 to TRBJ1-1, with D tentatively TRBD1 (6 bases). This CDR3 is built from 10 residues. Per the germline V gene, CDR1 is MDHEN and CDR2 is SYDVKM. V was cut by 8 bases and J by 8 bases, with 9 bases left in between. The CDR3 reads CASGRGEAFF. Here the CDR3 DNA reads TGTGCCAGCGGGAGGGGGGAAGCTTTCTTT.

This rearrangement joins TRBV7-2 to TRBJ2-2, with D maybe TRBD1 (6 bases). The ends were cut back, 2 bases at V and 7 bases at J, with 14 bases in the middle. This CDR3 comprises 15 residues. Germline V gene lookup returns CDR1 SGHTA and CDR2 FQGNSA. CDR3 residues: CASSLKGGSGGELFF. CDR3 sequence (DNA): TGTGCCAGCAGCTTAAAAGGGGGAAGTGGCGGGGAGCTGTTTTTT.

This chain connects TRBV18 to TRBJ2-3; 7 bases map to TRBD1. The junction had 6 bases not matched to a gene; V was cut back by 6 bases and J by 3 bases. The CDR3 runs to 14 residues. Germline assignment: CDR1 KGHSH and CDR2 LQKENI. CDR3 region: CASSGTASTDTQYF. The CDR3, as DNA: TGTGCCAGCTCTGGGACAGCCTCTACAGATACGCAGTATTTT.

J is TRBJ2-7 and V is TRBV10-3; maybe TRBD2 (6 bases). Germline CDR1 and CDR2: ENHRY and SYGVKD. This CDR3 contains 15 residues. V lost 6 bases and J lost 2, with 17 bases in between. The CDR3 DNA reads as TGTGCCATCAGCCCCGGACCGGGACTCACCTACGAGCAGTACTTC. Amino acid sequence: CAISPGPGLTYEQYF.

This rearrangement joins TRBV7-6 to TRBJ2-3; TRBD2 agrees at 8 bases. Trimming removed 4 bases from V and 1 base from J; junction bases left unmatched: 10. CDR3 size: 17 residues. Germline CDR1 reads SGHVS; CDR2 reads FNYEAQ. The CDR3 DNA sequence: TGTGCCAGCAGCTCCAGAAGTGCAGCGGGGGGCACAGATACGCAGTATTTT. Translating gives CASSSRSAAGGTDTQYF.